The rows below give T cell receptor beta chains drawn from one sample of a study of T-cell reconstitution after alpha-beta-depleted transplantation in children. TCRdb processed the PCR reads anew with MiXCR; each CDR3 protein has one entry. This sample has about 300,000 distinct CDR3 sequences, with roughly a tenth found just once. Sequenced here: PBMCs, sampled before TCRalphabeta/CD19-depleted stem cell transplant. The source of these receptors is a boy in the first two years of life with acute myeloid leukemia, due to receive a stem cell transplant. Both conserved end residues are part of each CDR3. Each record gives: J gene, V gene, clone size, D gene, CDR3 protein, CDR3 DNA. The D gene is left open where the match is weak. For some rows the clone size is stated as once, few or many, or as a class when expanded; others skip it.

TRBJ2-7 TRBV4-3 many TRBD1 CASSRKQGASYEQYF TGCGCCAGCAGCCGGAAACAGGGGGCCTCCTACGAGCAGTACTTC
TRBJ1-1 TRBV3-1 many - CASSQLGMNTEAFF TGTGCCAGCAGCCAACTAGGGATGAACACTGAAGCTTTCTTT
TRBJ1-2 TRBV7-2 few TRBD1 CASSLGRQGGYTF TGTGCCAGCAGCTTAGGGAGACAGGGTGGCTACACCTTC
TRBJ2-7 TRBV10-3 many TRBD1 CAISRGTGSYEQYF TGTGCCATCAGCCGGGGGACAGGGTCCTACGAGCAGTACTTC
TRBJ1-3 TRBV12-3/TRBV12-4 many - CASRKTYISGNTIYF TGTGCCAGCAGAAAGACGTACATCTCTGGAAACACCATATATTTT
TRBJ2-7 TRBV10-3 - - CAISLSGQLYEQYF TGTGCCATCAGCCTATCGGGACAACTCTACGAGCAGTACTTC
TRBJ2-4 TRBV5-1 many - CASSLAGGPAKNIQYF TGCGCCAGCAGCTTGGCCGGCGGACCAGCCAAAAACATTCAGTACTTC
TRBJ2-5 TRBV19 few - CASSILGQEETQYF TGTGCCAGTAGTATATTAGGTCAAGAAGAGACCCAGTACTTC
TRBJ1-5 TRBV12-3/TRBV12-4 - - CASSFRWGTNQPQHF TGTGCCAGCAGTTTTCGTTGGGGGACCAATCAGCCCCAGCATTTT
TRBJ2-3 TRBV7-2 many - CASSFPAADTQYF TGTGCCAGCAGCTTTCCAGCGGCAGATACGCAGTATTTT
TRBJ2-1 TRBV20-1 few TRBD1 CSARDRQGARGYNEQFF TGCAGTGCTAGAGATCGACAGGGGGCGCGGGGTTACAATGAGCAGTTCTTC
TRBJ2-7 TRBV7-2 many - CASSLEGGYPNEQYF TGTGCCAGCAGCTTAGAGGGAGGTTACCCCAACGAGCAGTACTTC
TRBJ2-3 TRBV5-5 - - CASSFPGHTDTQYF TGTGCCAGCAGCTTCCCGGGCCACACAGATACGCAGTATTTT
TRBJ2-5 TRBV7-9 few TRBD1 CASSLSTGGFQETQYF TGTGCCAGCAGCTTATCGACAGGGGGCTTCCAAGAGACCCAGTACTTC
TRBJ1-6 TRBV7-2 many - CASSRSRGNSPLHF TGTGCCAGCAGCCGTTCGAGGGGCAATTCACCCCTCCACTTT
TRBJ1-6 TRBV6-5 many TRBD1 CASSYSTGGSYNSPLHF TGTGCCAGCAGTTACTCGACAGGGGGCTCCTATAATTCACCCCTCCACTTT
TRBJ1-5 TRBV12-3/TRBV12-4 few - CASSPSQGRGDQPQHF TGTGCCAGCAGCCCTAGTCAGGGTAGGGGCGATCAGCCCCAGCATTTT
TRBJ2-1 TRBV7-3 - - CASRPRGPSSYNEQFF TGTGCCAGCAGGCCCCGGGGACCAAGCTCCTACAATGAGCAGTTCTTC
TRBJ2-1 TRBV6-1 many - CASSVGSWAGVNEQFF TGTGCCAGCAGTGTAGGGTCTTGGGCAGGGGTAAATGAGCAGTTCTTC
TRBJ2-5 TRBV12-3/TRBV12-4 - - CASSLGWGAGQETQYF TGTGCCAGCAGTTTAGGGTGGGGGGCGGGCCAAGAGACCCAGTACTTC
TRBJ2-6 TRBV4-3 many TRBD1 CASSLITGVISGANVLTF TGCGCCAGCAGCCTTATAACAGGGGTGATCTCTGGGGCCAACGTCCTGACTTTC
TRBJ1-1 TRBV30 many - CAWTGHMNTEAFF TGTGCCTGGACGGGACATATGAACACTGAAGCTTTCTTT
TRBJ2-7 TRBV20-1 - TRBD1 CSATPGTAYEQYF TGCAGTGCTACCCCGGGGACAGCCTACGAGCAGTACTTC
TRBJ2-7 TRBV5-5 many TRBD1 CASSAGTGSYEQYF TGTGCCAGCAGCGCCGGGACAGGGTCCTACGAGCAGTACTTC
TRBJ2-5 TRBV12-3/TRBV12-4 many - CASSPNGQETQYF TGTGCCAGCAGCCCTAACGGCCAAGAGACCCAGTACTTC
TRBJ1-4 TRBV6-1 many - CASSENTSNEKLFF TGTGCCAGCAGTGAGAACACCTCTAATGAAAAACTGTTTTTT
TRBJ2-2 TRBV5-7 many - CASSLEDGNTGELFF TGTGCCAGCAGCTTGGAAGACGGGAACACCGGGGAGCTGTTTTTT
TRBJ2-7 TRBV20-1 - - CSARGGRQYYEQYF TGCAGTGCTAGGGGTGGCAGACAGTACTACGAGCAGTACTTC
TRBJ2-1 TRBV7-6 many TRBD2 CASSRGLAGGNEQFF TGTGCCAGCAGCAGGGGACTAGCGGGCGGAAATGAGCAGTTCTTC
TRBJ2-7 TRBV12-3/TRBV12-4 few - CASSFPGSDEQYF TGTGCCAGCAGTTTCCCAGGGTCCGACGAGCAGTACTTC
TRBJ2-5 TRBV6-5 many - CASSYLPASQETQYF TGTGCCAGCAGTTACCTACCGGCGAGTCAAGAGACCCAGTACTTC
TRBJ1-5 TRBV5-1 many TRBD1 CASSLLTGPNQPQHF TGCGCCAGCAGCTTGCTGACAGGGCCCAATCAGCCCCAGCATTTT
TRBJ2-1 TRBV24-1 - TRBD2 CATSDLAGTSGNEQFF TGTGCCACCAGTGATTTGGCCGGGACTAGTGGCAATGAGCAGTTCTTC
TRBJ1-5 TRBV12-3/TRBV12-4 many - CASTEGHQGRGNQPQHF TGTGCCAGCACCGAGGGGCACCAGGGAAGGGGCAATCAGCCCCAGCATTTT
TRBJ2-1 TRBV3-1 many TRBD2 CASSRGLLEYNEQFF TGTGCCAGCAGCCGGGGACTACTTGAATACAATGAGCAGTTCTTC
TRBJ2-7 TRBV12-3/TRBV12-4 many TRBD1 CASSSGQGAAEQYF TGTGCCAGCAGTTCTGGACAGGGGGCGGCCGAGCAGTACTTC
TRBJ2-1 TRBV7-9 - - CASSFLSTEGSYNEQFF TGTGCCAGCAGCTTCCTATCGACCGAGGGCTCCTACAATGAGCAGTTCTTC
TRBJ2-1 TRBV24-1 many - CATSDQGQYSYNEQFF TGTGCCACCAGTGACCAAGGACAGTACTCCTACAATGAGCAGTTCTTC
TRBJ2-1 TRBV12-5 many TRBD2 CASGSPARGLAGSERSYNEQFF TGTGCTAGTGGTTCGCCTGCGAGGGGACTAGCGGGATCAGAGAGGTCCTACAATGAGCAGTTCTTC
TRBJ1-1 TRBV7-3 many - CASSAGVTAVRAFF TGTGCCAGCAGCGCGGGCGTAACGGCGGTTCGGGCTTTCTTT
TRBJ2-5 TRBV4-1 many - CASSHTAVQETQYF TGCGCCAGCAGCCATACGGCGGTCCAAGAGACCCAGTACTTC
TRBJ2-5 TRBV12-3/TRBV12-4 few - CASSFRTASETQYF TGTGCCAGCAGTTTTCGGACAGCGAGCGAGACCCAGTACTTC
TRBJ2-2 TRBV6-1 - - CASRRNGETGELFF TGTGCCAGCAGGAGGAATGGGGAAACCGGGGAGCTGTTTTTT
TRBJ1-5 TRBV20-1 - TRBD1 CSAKTGGSNQPQHF TGCAGTGCCAAGACAGGGGGCAGCAATCAGCCCCAGCATTTT
TRBJ2-5 TRBV5-1 many - CASSASGDQYF TGCGCCAGCAGCGCCTCGGGGGACCAGTACTTC
TRBJ2-3 TRBV7-2 few - CASTGLNTQYF TGTGCCAGTACAGGGCTGAATACGCAGTATTTT
TRBJ2-1 TRBV19 - - CASSSQQRGEHFF TGTGCCAGTAGTAGTCAACAGAGGGGTGAGCATTTCTTC
TRBJ2-6 TRBV5-1 few - CASSLGEWRAWPNVLTF TGCGCCAGCAGCTTGGGGGAGTGGAGGGCCTGGCCCAACGTCCTGACTTTC
TRBJ2-2 TRBV6-2/TRBV6-3 - - CASSYGDINTGELFF TGTGCCAGCAGTTACGGGGACATAAACACCGGGGAGCTGTTTTTT
TRBJ2-1 TRBV29-1 - TRBD2 CSVDKTGGPGEQFF TGCAGCGTTGATAAGACGGGGGGGCCTGGAGAGCAGTTCTTC
TRBJ2-1 TRBV12-3/TRBV12-4 many - CASSLRGAVSYNEQFF TGTGCCAGCAGTTTAAGGGGGGCAGTCTCCTACAATGAGCAGTTCTTC
TRBJ2-7 TRBV10-3 many - CAISEFGQGISYEQYF TGTGCCATCAGTGAATTTGGGCAGGGGATATCCTACGAGCAGTACTTC
TRBJ2-7 TRBV29-1 many TRBD1 CSAGGTGYEQYF TGCAGCGCGGGCGGGACAGGCTACGAGCAGTACTTC
TRBJ2-6 TRBV6-2/TRBV6-3 many TRBD1 CASSYFSGTGAHFSGANVLTF TGTGCCAGCAGTTACTTCTCAGGGACAGGGGCCCATTTCTCTGGGGCCAACGTCCTGACTTTC
TRBJ2-7 TRBV7-2 many TRBD1 CASSSPRTGAYEQYF TGTGCCAGCAGCTCCCCCCGGACAGGAGCCTACGAGCAGTACTTC
TRBJ2-2 TRBV7-9 many TRBD1 CASSQGQGAGELFF TGTGCCAGCAGCCAAGGACAGGGGGCCGGGGAGCTGTTTTTT
TRBJ1-1 TRBV19 - - CASSIGAMNTEAFF TGTGCCAGTAGTATAGGAGCGATGAACACTGAAGCTTTCTTT
TRBJ1-4 TRBV5-1 many - CASSLQGRANEKLFF TGCGCCAGCAGCTTGCAGGGAAGGGCTAATGAAAAACTGTTTTTT
TRBJ2-5 TRBV5-6 few - CASSFISFGETQYF TGTGCCAGCAGCTTCATTAGCTTTGGAGAGACCCAGTACTTC
TRBJ2-1 TRBV7-9 many TRBD2 CASSLGISGSLYNEQFF TGTGCCAGCAGCTTAGGAATTAGCGGGAGTCTTTACAATGAGCAGTTCTTC